The rows below give T cell receptor beta chains drawn from one sample of a study of shared clonotypes between healthy human individuals. The repertoire was sequenced with immunoSEQ multiplex PCR; TCRdb's copy has only in-frame clones and lacks some. The sample comprises roughly 1,500,000 clones, 95% to 99% of which are singletons, and roughly 0.42% rests with the top ten. Sequenced input: naive CD4+ T cells sorted from blood. The receptor source for this set is a man in his thirties or forties in good health. Both conserved end residues are part of each CDR3. Each record gives: J gene, D gene, clone size, V gene, CDR3 protein, CDR3 DNA. D genes are given only for firm matches. The size entry is marked missing in some rows and otherwise reads once, few, many or a size class.

TRBJ1-5	TRBD1	once	TRBV6-5	CASSPLDRANQPQHF	TGTGCCAGCAGTCCCCTGGACAGGGCGAATCAGCCCCAGCATTTT
TRBJ1-5	TRBD1	.	TRBV19	CASSPRTGGSNQPQHF	TGTGCCAGTAGTCCACGGACAGGGGGTAGCAATCAGCCCCAGCATTTT
TRBJ2-1	TRBD2	.	TRBV28	CASSLRLAGNYNEQFF	TGTGCCAGCAGTTTAAGGCTAGCGGGGAACTACAATGAGCAGTTCTTC
TRBJ2-5	.	.	TRBV19	CASSTILQETQYF	TGTGCCAGTTCGACTATCCTCCAAGAGACCCAGTACTTC
TRBJ1-1	.	.	TRBV7-2	CASSSDGIGDTEAFF	TGTGCCAGCAGCTCAGACGGTATAGGGGACACTGAAGCTTTCTTT
TRBJ2-7	TRBD2	.	TRBV9	CASSVDASGYEQYF	TGTGCCAGCAGCGTAGATGCTAGCGGATACGAGCAGTACTTC
TRBJ1-5	.	.	TRBV5-1	CASSSRGGNQPQHF	TGCGCCAGCAGCTCCAGGGGTGGCAATCAGCCCCAGCATTTT
TRBJ2-3	TRBD2	.	TRBV4-1	CASSQGLAGGHGPDTQYF	TGCGCCAGCAGCCAGGGACTAGCGGGAGGCCACGGCCCAGATACGCAGTATTTT
TRBJ1-1	.	.	TRBV16	CASSRHREMNTEAFF	TGTGCCAGCAGCCGCCATAGAGAGATGAACACTGAAGCTTTCTTT
TRBJ2-7	.	.	TRBV5-1	CASSSGWNEQYF	TGCGCCAGCAGCAGCGGGTGGAACGAGCAGTACTTC
TRBJ2-3	TRBD1	.	TRBV2	CASSGDSLRLSTDTQYF	TGTGCCAGCAGCGGGGACAGCTTGAGGTTGAGCACAGATACGCAGTATTTT
TRBJ1-3	.	.	TRBV5-4	CASSFTGGSGNTIYF	TGTGCCAGCAGCTTTACGGGGGGCTCTGGAAACACCATATATTTT
TRBJ2-1	TRBD2	.	TRBV2	CASGRAGLNPSEQFF	TGTGCCAGCGGTCGAGCGGGACTTAACCCCAGTGAGCAGTTCTTC
TRBJ1-1	TRBD1	.	TRBV6-1	CASGDRGVNTEAFF	TGTGCCAGCGGAGACAGGGGGGTGAACACTGAAGCTTTCTTT
TRBJ2-1	.	.	TRBV15	CATSRDSGPNEQFF	TGTGCCACCAGCAGAGATAGCGGTCCTAATGAGCAGTTCTTC
TRBJ2-3	TRBD2	.	TRBV5-6	CASSLGSGIRADTQYF	TGTGCCAGCAGCCTCGGTAGCGGGATTCGGGCAGATACGCAGTATTTT
TRBJ2-1	.	.	TRBV20-1	CSASRGNEQFF	TGCAGTGCATCAAGGGGCAATGAGCAGTTCTTC
TRBJ2-7	TRBD2	.	TRBV5-6	CASGLAGGEQYF	TGTGCCAGCGGACTAGCGGGAGGAGAGCAGTACTTC
TRBJ2-7	.	.	TRBV28	CAIKQGYEQYF	TGTGCCATCAAACAGGGTTACGAGCAGTACTTC
TRBJ2-1	TRBD2	.	TRBV6-5	CASSSSLAGLTDEQFF	TGTGCCAGCAGTTCCTCGCTAGCGGGCCTTACCGATGAGCAGTTCTTC
TRBJ2-2	.	.	TRBV29-1	CSVQFRQATSAGELFF	TGCAGCGTCCAATTCCGGCAGGCCACCTCGGCCGGGGAGCTGTTTTTT
TRBJ2-7	TRBD1	.	TRBV5-1	CASSFDRVIEQYF	TGCGCCAGCAGCTTTGACAGGGTTATCGAGCAGTACTTC
TRBJ2-7	TRBD2	.	TRBV29-1	CSVWTSGRSYEQYF	TGCAGCGTTTGGACTAGCGGGAGGTCTTACGAGCAGTACTTC
TRBJ2-5	.	.	TRBV5-1	CASSLGGYQETQYF	TGCGCCAGCAGCTTGGGAGGGTACCAAGAGACCCAGTACTTC
TRBJ2-5	TRBD1	.	TRBV7-9	CASSLDGFGQGLETQYF	TGTGCCAGCAGCTTAGACGGTTTCGGACAGGGGTTAGAGACCCAGTACTTC
TRBJ2-2	.	.	TRBV5-1	CASSIGSTGELFF	TGCGCCAGCAGCATAGGGAGCACCGGGGAGCTGTTTTTT
TRBJ1-2	.	.	TRBV28	CASSSGPSLYGYTF	TGTGCCAGCAGTTCAGGGCCCAGCCTCTATGGCTACACCTTC
TRBJ2-1	TRBD1	.	TRBV29-1	CSVEQGAGVDEQFF	TGCAGCGTTGAGCAGGGGGCAGGGGTCGATGAGCAGTTCTTC
TRBJ2-7	.	.	TRBV19	CASSTRRQAAGEKQYF	TGTGCCAGTAGTACACGTCGACAGGCTGCGGGTGAGAAGCAGTACTTC
TRBJ2-7	TRBD2	.	TRBV6-4	CASSVMGGLAGGSTYEQYF	TGTGCCAGCAGTGTTATGGGTGGCCTAGCGGGAGGCTCGACCTACGAGCAGTACTTC
TRBJ1-2	.	.	TRBV5-5	CASSFSQGSFYGYTF	TGTGCCAGCAGCTTTAGTCAGGGTTCCTTTTATGGCTACACCTTC
TRBJ2-7	.	once	TRBV29-1	CSSRLARPPYEQYF	TGCAGCTCGCGACTCGCACGACCGCCCTACGAGCAGTACTTC
TRBJ2-5	.	.	TRBV4-2	CASSQDTGTGETQYF	TGTGCCAGCAGCCAAGATACCGGAACCGGGGAGACCCAGTACTTC
TRBJ1-1	.	.	TRBV5-5	CASSPQGANTEAFF	TGTGCCAGCAGCCCACAGGGAGCGAACACTGAAGCTTTCTTT
TRBJ1-1	TRBD1	.	TRBV2	CASTRDRVFPEAFF	TGTGCCAGCACCCGGGACAGGGTTTTCCCTGAAGCTTTCTTT
TRBJ2-7	.	.	TRBV7-9	CASSLEAPYEQYF	TGTGCCAGCAGCTTAGAAGCGCCCTACGAGCAGTACTTC
TRBJ2-1	.	.	TRBV5-1	CASSLADGGEQFF	TGCGCCAGCAGCTTGGCCGACGGCGGGGAGCAGTTCTTC
TRBJ2-2	TRBD2	.	TRBV18	CASSPRGLAGLNTGELFF	TGTGCCAGCTCACCACGAGGACTAGCGGGACTCAACACCGGGGAGCTGTTTTTT
TRBJ1-3	.	.	TRBV5-5	CASSFRDNSGNTIYF	TGTGCCAGCAGCTTCCGGGACAACTCTGGAAACACCATATATTTT
TRBJ1-2	.	few	TRBV25-1	CASSDPIYGYTF	TGTGCCAGCAGTGATCCGATCTATGGCTACACCTTC
TRBJ2-2	TRBD1	.	TRBV11-2	CASSLVGQGANTGELFF	TGTGCCAGCAGCTTAGTGGGACAGGGGGCCAACACCGGGGAGCTGTTTTTT
TRBJ2-3	TRBD1	.	TRBV7-6	CASSLGGTGATDTQYF	TGTGCCAGCAGCTTGGGGGGGACAGGGGCTACAGATACGCAGTATTTT
TRBJ2-7	.	.	TRBV14	CASSQVLRYEQYF	TGTGCCAGCAGCCAAGTTCTCCGCTACGAGCAGTACTTC
TRBJ2-1	TRBD2	.	TRBV7-9	CASSLGAGGSYNEQFF	TGTGCCAGCAGCCTAGGGGCGGGAGGGTCCTACAATGAGCAGTTCTTC
TRBJ2-1	.	.	TRBV18	CASSGPTAPYNEQFF	TGTGCCAGCTCAGGCCCGACAGCTCCCTACAATGAGCAGTTCTTC
TRBJ2-2	.	.	TRBV27	CASRFRGANVDTGELFF	TGTGCCAGCAGGTTCAGGGGGGCGAATGTCGACACCGGGGAGCTGTTTTTT
TRBJ2-2	TRBD1	few	TRBV18	CASSPGTGNTGELFF	TGTGCCAGCTCACCCGGGACAGGGAACACCGGGGAGCTGTTTTTT
TRBJ1-3	TRBD1	.	TRBV5-6	CASSLGTRGPSAGNTIYF	TGTGCCAGCAGCTTGGGGACGAGGGGGCCGTCGGCTGGAAACACCATATATTTT
TRBJ2-1	.	.	TRBV7-9	CASRQNSDEQFF	TGTGCCAGCAGGCAAAACTCCGATGAGCAGTTCTTC
TRBJ2-1	.	once	TRBV10-3	CAISGWSGVGNEQFF	TGTGCCATCAGTGGTTGGTCAGGGGTGGGTAATGAGCAGTTCTTC
TRBJ1-2	.	.	TRBV28	CASSNPRGIDGYTF	TGTGCCAGCAGTAACCCCCGGGGAATCGATGGCTACACCTTC
TRBJ2-7	TRBD2	.	TRBV28	CASSLKRGNSYEQYF	TGTGCCAGCAGTTTAAAGCGGGGGAACTCCTACGAGCAGTACTTC
TRBJ2-5	TRBD2	.	TRBV19	CASSTGLARQETQYF	TGTGCCAGTAGCACCGGACTAGCGCGACAAGAGACCCAGTACTTC
TRBJ1-4	.	.	TRBV11-2	CASSPRVSANEKLFF	TGTGCCAGCAGCCCCAGGGTGTCGGCTAATGAAAAACTGTTTTTT
TRBJ2-1	TRBD2	.	TRBV10-3	CAISDIAGGSYNEQFF	TGTGCCATCAGTGATATAGCGGGAGGCTCCTACAATGAGCAGTTCTTC
TRBJ2-3	TRBD2	.	TRBV25-1	CASSEYVAGGLDTQYF	TGTGCCAGCAGTGAATACGTCGCGGGAGGGTTGGATACGCAGTATTTT
TRBJ1-2	.	.	TRBV5-1	CASSLYSNYGYTF	TGCGCCAGCAGCTTGTACAGCAACTATGGCTACACCTTC